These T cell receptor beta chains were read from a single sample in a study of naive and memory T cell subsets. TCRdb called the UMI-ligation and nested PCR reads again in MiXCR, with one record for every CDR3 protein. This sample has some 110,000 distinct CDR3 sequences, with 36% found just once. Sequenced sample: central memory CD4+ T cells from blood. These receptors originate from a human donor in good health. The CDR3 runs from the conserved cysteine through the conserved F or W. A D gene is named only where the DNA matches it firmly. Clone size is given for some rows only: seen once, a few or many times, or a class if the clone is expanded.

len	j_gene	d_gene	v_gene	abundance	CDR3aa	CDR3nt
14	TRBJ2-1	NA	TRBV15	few	CATSLDRYLGEQFF	TGTGCCACCAGCCTAGACAGGTATCTAGGCGAGCAGTTCTTC
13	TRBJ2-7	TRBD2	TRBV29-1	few	CSVVTSGSWEQYF	TGCAGCGTTGTCACTAGCGGGAGTTGGGAGCAGTACTTC
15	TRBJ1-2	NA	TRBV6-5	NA	CASSPFDRPGNGYTF	TGTGCCAGCAGTCCCTTCGACAGGCCCGGGAATGGCTACACCTTC
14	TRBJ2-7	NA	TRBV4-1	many	CASSQESVLDEQYF	TGCGCCAGCAGCCAAGAGTCAGTTCTGGACGAGCAGTACTTC
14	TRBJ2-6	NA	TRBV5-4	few	CASSPEVGANVLTF	TGTGCCAGCAGCCCGGAGGTTGGGGCCAACGTCCTGACTTTC
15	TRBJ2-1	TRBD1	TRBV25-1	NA	CASSEDRSLNSEQFF	TGTGCCAGCAGTGAGGACAGGTCGTTAAACAGTGAGCAGTTCTTC
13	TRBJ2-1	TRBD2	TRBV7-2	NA	CASSLGLAGGEFF	TGTGCCAGCAGCCTGGGACTAGCGGGAGGAGAGTTCTTC
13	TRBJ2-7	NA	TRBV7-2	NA	CASSFLNGYEQYF	TGTGCCAGCAGCTTCCTAAACGGCTACGAGCAGTACTTC
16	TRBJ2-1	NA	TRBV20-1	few	CSAFTSGGDRGDEQFF	TGCAGTGCTTTCACCTCAGGGGGGGATCGAGGCGATGAGCAGTTCTTC
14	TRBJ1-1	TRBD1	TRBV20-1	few	CSARDQGANTEAFF	TGCAGTGCTAGAGATCAGGGGGCGAACACTGAAGCTTTCTTT
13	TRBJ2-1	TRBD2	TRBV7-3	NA	CASSLLGRAEQFF	TGTGCCAGCAGCCTCCTTGGGAGGGCTGAGCAGTTCTTC
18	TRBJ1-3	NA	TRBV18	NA	CASSQRPSDRSSGNTIYF	TGTGCCAGCTCACAGCGGCCGTCCGACAGATCCTCTGGAAACACCATATATTTT
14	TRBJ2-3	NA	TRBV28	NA	CASSLGMGTDTQYF	TGTGCCAGCAGTTTAGGAATGGGCACAGATACGCAGTATTTT
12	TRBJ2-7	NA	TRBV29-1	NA	CSVEVGSYEQYF	TGCAGCGTTGAAGTGGGCAGCTACGAGCAGTACTTC
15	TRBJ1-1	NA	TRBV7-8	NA	CASSLVPTMNTEAFF	TGTGCCAGCAGCTTAGTGCCAACCATGAACACTGAAGCTTTCTTT
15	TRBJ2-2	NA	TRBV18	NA	CASSPGKKSDGELFF	TGTGCCAGCTCACCAGGGAAGAAGTCGGACGGGGAGCTGTTTTTT
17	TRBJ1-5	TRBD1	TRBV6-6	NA	CASSSGTGGDGNQPQHF	TGTGCCAGCAGCTCCGGGACAGGAGGGGATGGCAATCAGCCCCAGCATTTT
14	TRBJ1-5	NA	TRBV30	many	CAWSVGGRSQPQHF	TGTGCCTGGAGTGTAGGCGGAAGGTCTCAGCCCCAGCATTTT
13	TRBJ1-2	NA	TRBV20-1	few	CSALREEHYGYTF	TGCAGTGCTCTAAGGGAAGAACACTATGGCTACACCTTC
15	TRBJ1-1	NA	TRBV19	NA	CASSFLMGKNTEAFF	TGTGCCAGTAGCTTCCTAATGGGAAAGAACACTGAAGCTTTCTTT
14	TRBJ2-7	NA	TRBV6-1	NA	CASSEFGTIYEQYF	TGTGCCAGCAGTGAGTTTGGCACAATCTACGAGCAGTACTTC
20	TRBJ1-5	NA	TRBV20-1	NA	CSARDSTGSISRDSNQPQHF	TGCAGTGCTAGAGATAGTACAGGGTCGATCTCCAGGGATAGCAATCAGCCCCAGCATTTT
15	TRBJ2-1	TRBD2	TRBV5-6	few	CASSLLAGHYNEQFF	TGTGCCAGCAGCCTACTAGCGGGACACTACAATGAGCAGTTCTTC
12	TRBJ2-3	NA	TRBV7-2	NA	CASSRRAGSQYF	TGTGCCAGCAGCCGTAGAGCAGGTTCCCAGTATTTT
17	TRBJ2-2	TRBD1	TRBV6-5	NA	CASSYVGQGRNTGELFF	TGTGCCAGCAGTTACGTTGGACAGGGAAGGAACACCGGGGAGCTGTTTTTT
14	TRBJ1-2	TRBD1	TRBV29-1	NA	CSVEDTGQGYGYTF	TGCAGCGTTGAAGATACGGGACAGGGTTATGGCTACACCTTC
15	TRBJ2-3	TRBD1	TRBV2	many	CASSLGQGGPDTQYF	TGTGCCAGCAGCCTAGGACAGGGAGGCCCAGATACGCAGTATTTT
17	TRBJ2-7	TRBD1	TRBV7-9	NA	CASSNWTGGPNSYEQYF	TGTGCCAGCAGCAACTGGACAGGGGGACCCAATTCCTACGAGCAGTACTTC
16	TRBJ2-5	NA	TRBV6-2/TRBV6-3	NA	CASSYSSERTQETQYF	TGTGCCAGCAGTTACTCGTCTGAGCGAACTCAAGAGACCCAGTACTTC
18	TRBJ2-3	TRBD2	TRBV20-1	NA	CSARDLSRSGSSTDTQYF	TGCAGTGCTAGAGATCTTTCCAGGAGCGGGAGTAGCACAGATACGCAGTATTTT
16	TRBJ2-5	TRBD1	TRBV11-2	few	CASSLAGGAVQETQYF	TGTGCCAGCAGCTTAGCAGGGGGCGCGGTCCAAGAGACCCAGTACTTC
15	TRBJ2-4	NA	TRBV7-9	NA	CASSPERGAKNIQYF	TGTGCCAGCAGCCCCGAGCGAGGGGCCAAAAACATTCAGTACTTC
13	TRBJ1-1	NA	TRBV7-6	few	CASSLVVNTEAFF	TGTGCCAGCAGCTTAGTTGTGAACACTGAAGCTTTCTTT
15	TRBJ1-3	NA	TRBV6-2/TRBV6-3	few	CASRARTATGNTIYF	TGTGCCAGCAGGGCAAGGACAGCCACTGGAAACACCATATATTTT
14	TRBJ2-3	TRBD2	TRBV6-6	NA	CASNLAGVTDTQYF	TGTGCCAGCAACCTAGCGGGAGTCACAGATACGCAGTATTTT
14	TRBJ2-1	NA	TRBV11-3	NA	CASSSLARGNEQFF	TGTGCCAGCAGCTCCCTCGCCCGGGGGAATGAGCAGTTCTTC